This T cell receptor beta chain was retrieved from a study of blood T cell repertoires in COVID-19. Overall study: COVID-19 samples from acute and convalescent phases originated in the United States, Italy and Spain. T cells, B-cell-depleted T cells, or PBMCs provided the cDNA or gDNA that served as material.

The germline V gene has CDR1 MNHEY and CDR2 SVGEGT. The V end lost 6 bases, the J end lost 1 base, and 8 bases lay between the germline ends. This CDR3 comprises 13 residues. Per the original methods: Amplified reference gene primers provided the basis for estimating nucleated cell counts. Produced via immunoSEQ multiplex PCR; TCRdb's table is partial and in-frame only. That table furnishes V, J and clone size, whereas the DNA furnished D and trimming. The sample carries under 200,000 clones, approximately 84% recorded once. This chain connects TRBV6-2 or TRBV6-3 to TRBJ2-3; possible D gene TRBD2, 5 bases. Sequencing used peripheral blood. The clonotype originates from a middle-aged man with acute or convalescent COVID-19. The CDR3 protein is CASSLRGTDTQYF. Written as DNA, the CDR3 is TGTGCCAGCAGCCTGCGGGGCACAGATACGCAGTATTTT.